The TCR beta chain described here comes from a study of shared clonotypes between healthy human individuals (dated by TCRdb to the early 2020s). Regarding the complete study: The cohort included a few men and a couple of women between 18 and 49 years of age. Leukapheresis yielded between about 0.85 and 10 billion PBMCs per donor. To increase sequencing depth and limit assay-specific biases, TCR repertoire library preparation and sequencing were carried out by different laboratories using diverse techniques. The study deeply sequenced blood TCR repertoires of 5 or 6 healthy adults to estimate repertoire size and the extent of clonotype sharing between individuals.

The donors were healthy, HIV-negative adults who had no recently reported acute infections or vaccinations. All donors were Caucasian adults living in Nashville, Tennessee, USA. In the unsorted samples, approximately 85 million PBMCs were counted, and genomic DNA was extracted using the QIAamp DNA Blood Mini kit. Blood was collected by leukapheresis, and PBMCs were isolated by Ficoll-Histopaque density gradient centrifugation and then cryopreserved in liquid nitrogen vapor phase. Overall study outcomes, separate from this receptor: Sampling was restricted to blood, and TCR repertoires in tissues likely differ from the TCR repertoires found in blood. Because the study included only a small number of donors, the genetic and exposure-history diversity represented was limited. Pairwise subsampling led to the expectation that sequencing depth would affect the degree of clonotype sharing among donors.

This clone was seen more than once but under ten times. Its antigen specificity is not known. Base qualities are missing; no much larger clone stands one base away. TCR CDR3 regions were amplified from genomic DNA by multiplex PCR using the deep immunoSEQ assay. Extracted genomic DNA from each cell subset was spread evenly across all wells of several immunoSEQ 96-well plates, with each plate serving as a replicate. Each replicate PCR for unsorted PBMC received 300 to 350 ng genomic DNA, equal to tens of thousands of T cell genomes. Ten immunoSEQ deep assay plates were used to sequence unsorted PBMC genomic DNA. Purified libraries were quantified with a Qubit 3.0 fluorometer, sized on a Bioanalyzer 2100, and re-quantified with the KAPA Library Quantification kit. Each immunoSEQ 96-well plate was sequenced on its own single-read 150-cycle Illumina NextSeq 550 flow cell. Per the original workflow: Because only junctional sequences without quality scores were contained in the immunoSEQ output, filtering matching that applied to full-length reads could not be performed. To assign V/J genes and CDR3, sequences were annotated against IMGT germline references using PyIR, a Python wrapper for IgBLAST v1.9. Reads with weak V/J assignments (E-value above 1e-6), missing CDR3, stop codons, out-of-frame junctions, or ambiguous translated residues were removed. V3J clonotypes were defined by identical inferred V gene, J gene, and CDR3 amino acid sequence. To compute the percentage overlap between repertoires, the number of shared unique clonotypes was divided by the size of the smaller repertoire. RTK rarefaction, the Chao1 estimator, and Recon v2.1 estimates of unobserved clonotypes were used to assess repertoire richness. Here the immuneACCESS table is served through TCRdb, limited to in-frame sequences with V and J called. Missing clones are a known gap in these copies; in checked studies unresolved V genes cover under half, and the rest lacks a known reason. D and trimming come from the DNA, and the V and J calls and clone size come from that table. This sample holds 490,000 or so clones; 60% to 85% were observed only once. Of the sample, 10% to 15% falls within the top ten clones.

The germline V gene (reference sequence) provides CDR1 GTSNPN and CDR2 SVGIG. V and J are truncated by 2 bases and 7 bases respectively, leaving an intervening sequence of 14 bases. The CDR3 numbers 13 residues from cysteine through phenylalanine. CDR3 DNA only is kept here, 39 bases in frame from base 1. Here the chain combines TRBV30 and TRBJ2-5; no D gene is confidently identified. The sequence was obtained from a woman aged 40 to 49 in good health. Some clones in this sample may be carry-over from other donors' samples. Sequencing was carried out using PBMCs. The DNA reads TGTGCCTGGAGTAGGGCAGGTGATGGGACCCAGTACTTC. The encoded protein is CAWSRAGDGTQYF.